The clone carrying this T cell receptor (beta chain) has a count of ten or more. Its antigen is still unknown. The sample originates from a study of human T cells and chemical hapten exposure. Study context: DPC at 2% was the sensitizing agent, placed on approximately 2 cm by approximately 2 cm of upper inner arm skin.

Notes on the study in general: Because all patients had alopecia, their immune responses might differ from healthy ones.

Time point given: patch test 3, about 24 weeks after DPC sensitization. Regarding treatment: therapeutic diphenylcyclopropenone sensitization with weekly scalp DPC. Each patch test followed a blood draw. Unique molecular identifiers were attached to individual cDNA molecules during library preparation. TCRdb reprocessed the RACE reads with MiXCR, giving one entry per CDR3 protein. The table includes some 60,000 distinct CDR3 sequences, under 15% detected once. The TCR was taken from a man younger than 45 with alopecia areata. Some clones in this sample may be carry-over from other donors' samples. The specimen was whole blood, collected in connection with sensitization to the hapten diphenylcyclopropenone (DPC).

This chain's CDR3 is CASSPGARGTGGLYAYEQYF. CDR3 sequence (DNA): TGTGCCAGCAGCCCGGGGGCCCGAGGGACAGGGGGACTTTATGCCTACGAGCAGTACTTC. The chain couples TRBV6-6 to TRBJ2-7; 11 bases align to TRBD1. This CDR3 region has 20 residues. V lost 6 bases, J lost 2 bases, and 21 bases stayed unmatched. Germline values: CDR1 MNHNY, CDR2 SVGAGI (reference sequence).